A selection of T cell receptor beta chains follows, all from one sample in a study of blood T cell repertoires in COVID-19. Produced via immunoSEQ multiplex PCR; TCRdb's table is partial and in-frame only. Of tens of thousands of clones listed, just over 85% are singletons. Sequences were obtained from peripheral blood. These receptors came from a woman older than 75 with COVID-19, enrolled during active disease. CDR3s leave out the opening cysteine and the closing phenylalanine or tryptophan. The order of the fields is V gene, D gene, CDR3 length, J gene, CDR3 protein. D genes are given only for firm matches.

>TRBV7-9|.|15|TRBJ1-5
ASSSGGRAPSNQPQH
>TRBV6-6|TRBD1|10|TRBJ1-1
ASILQGTEAF
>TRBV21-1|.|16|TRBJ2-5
ASSKAPGLAGVGETQY
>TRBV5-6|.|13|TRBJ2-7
ASSLDAWSSYEQY
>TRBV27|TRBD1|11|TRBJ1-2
ASSPTGHYGYT
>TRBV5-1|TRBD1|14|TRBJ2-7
ASSLGQGIWSYEQY
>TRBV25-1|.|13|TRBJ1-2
ASSGTGSSNYGYT
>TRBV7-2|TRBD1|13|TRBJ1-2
ASSPRTGSPGGYT
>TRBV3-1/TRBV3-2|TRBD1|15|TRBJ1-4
ASSATGTGATNEKLF
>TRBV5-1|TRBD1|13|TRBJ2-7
ASSLGDSYSYEQY
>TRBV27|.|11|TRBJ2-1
ASSLPPAGEQF
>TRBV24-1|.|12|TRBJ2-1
ATSDLVLPNEQF
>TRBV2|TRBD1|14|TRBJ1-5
ASREITGGGNQPQH
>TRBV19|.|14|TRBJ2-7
ASSTSRGAYSYEQY
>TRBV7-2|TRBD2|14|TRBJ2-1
ASSSAGTSGRNEQF
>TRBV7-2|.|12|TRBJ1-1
ASSLVRYNTEAF
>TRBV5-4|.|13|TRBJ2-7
ASSLNGGSSYEQY
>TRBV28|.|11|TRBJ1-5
ASSLLTGQPQH
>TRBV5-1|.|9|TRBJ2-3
ASSRADTQY
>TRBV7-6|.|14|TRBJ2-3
ASSSLQGKSTDTQY
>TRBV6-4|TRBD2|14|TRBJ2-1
ASSSTSGRPYNEQF
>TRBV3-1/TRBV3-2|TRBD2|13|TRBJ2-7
ASSQASGSSYEQY
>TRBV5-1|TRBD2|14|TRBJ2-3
ASSLPKTSRLDTQY
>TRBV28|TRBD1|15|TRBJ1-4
ASSLYGRGRSNEKLF
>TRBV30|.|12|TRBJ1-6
AWSVQAGGSPLH
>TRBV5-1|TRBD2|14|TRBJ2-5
ASSSQVAGGLETQY
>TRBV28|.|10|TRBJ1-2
ASVGGLGGYT
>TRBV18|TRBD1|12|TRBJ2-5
ASSPGTGGETQY